This T cell receptor beta chain is drawn from a study of vaccination effects on CD4 cells after COVID-19. Study summary: Participants were given two doses of BNT162b2 or mRNA-1273 vaccine. General study results and limits: Only 1 of 255 vaccine-induced clones from healthy vaccinees cross-reacted with common cold coronaviruses. The study, lacking early post-infection timepoints, had few convalescent patients.

Data came from immunoSEQ multiplex PCR; TCRdb stores just in-frame clones and leaves some out. The table has about 41,000 clones, 65% to 80% seen once. This clone occurred once. Its antigen remains unknown. This CDR3 contains 15 residues. Germline assignment: CDR1 SGHRS and CDR2 YFSETQ. With 4 bases removed from V and 4 bases from J, the gap between germline ends came to 17 bases. With the ViraFEST assay, the study expanded antigen-specific CD4+ T cells using viral peptide pools, then sequenced them. Upon completion of around eleven days in culture, CD4+ T cells were isolated. Prior SARS-CoV-2 infection was absent in the vaccine recipients, as shown by negative nucleocapsid antibodies. Days 3 and 7 were when half the medium was replaced with IL-2 medium.

The sequence was obtained from a human donor who received a COVID-19 vaccine. This rearrangement joins TRBV5-1 to TRBJ2-5; D possibly matches TRBD1 or TRBD2 (6 bases each). The sample in question was CD4+ T cells from PBMCs cultured with HCoV-NL63 spike peptides, obtained before COVID-19 vaccination. Here the CDR3 reads CASSRSGAMGETQYF. In DNA, the CDR3 is TGCGCCAGCAGCCGGTCGGGGGCAATGGGAGAGACCCAGTACTTC.